The 25 T cell receptor beta chains given below trace back to one sample, sequenced in a study of patients with pleural tuberculosis. TCRdb passed the reads through MiXCR, listing each CDR3 protein once. Found here are around 50,000 distinct CDR3 sequences, about 7.3% of them singletons; the top ten hold around 15%. These receptors came from a human donor with pleural tuberculosis.

The table lists this clonotype with a few counts. The gene calls are TRBV29-1 and TRBJ1-2; possible D gene TRBD1, 6 bases. Germline V gene data show CDR1 as SQVTM and CDR2 as ANQGSEA. CDR3 length equals 13 residues. V lost 3 bases and J 4 bases, leaving 12 bases between the germline ends. CDR3 amino acids: CSVERGGAYGYTF. CDR3 bases: TGCAGCGTTGAGAGGGGGGGCGCCTATGGCTACACCTTC.

This clonotype has a count of ten or more. The V and J genes are TRBV5-6 and TRBJ1-1; D is uncertain. CDR3 size: 16 residues. Germline CDR1 is SGHDT and CDR2 is YYEEEE. The V end lost 7 bases, the J end lost 4 bases, and 23 bases lay between the germline ends. The CDR3 here is CASQTNGYGVFTEAFF. CDR3 coding DNA: TGTGCCAGCCAGACAAACGGCTATGGGGTTTTCACTGAAGCTTTCTTT.

This clonotype has ten or more counts. V and J are TRBV4-3 and TRBJ2-1; weak D call: TRBD2 (5 bases). CDR1 is LGHNA and CDR2 is YSLEER in the germline V gene. Trimming took 6 bases from V and 1 from J, leaving 10 bases between them. The CDR3 is 14 amino acids. The CDR3 DNA reads as TGCGCCAGCAGTTTCTCGGGGTCCTACAATGAGCAGTTCTTC. Encoded protein: CASSFSGSYNEQFF.

The J gene is TRBJ2-1, the V gene TRBV20-1; TRBD2 matches at 9 bases. The CDR3 extends over 16 amino acids. Germline V gene lookup returns CDR1 DFQATT and CDR2 SNEGSKA (reference sequence). V was clipped by 3 bases and J by 3 bases; unmatched bases: 9. The CDR3 sequence is CSASESGTSIYNEQFF. In DNA form, the CDR3 reads TGCAGTGCTAGTGAATCCGGGACTAGCATCTACAATGAGCAGTTCTTC.

At least ten counts were recorded for this clonotype. The rearrangement uses TRBV7-1 and TRBJ1-1, with D possibly TRBD1 on 5 matching bases. TRBV7-1 is sorted into the ORF group, with uncertain function. The CDR3 runs to 16 residues. The germline V and J ends were trimmed by 2 bases and 4 bases, with 17 bases remaining between them. This CDR3 is CASSSHRGARGTEAFF. Here the CDR3 DNA reads TGTGCCAGCAGCTCACACCGCGGGGCGAGGGGCACTGAAGCTTTCTTT.

This chain uses TRBV2 with TRBJ2-7, with D possibly being TRBD2 (6 bases). The germline V gene has CDR1 SNHLY and CDR2 FYNNEI. V was clipped by 6 bases and J by 6 bases, with 12 bases between them. This CDR3 region has 12 residues. This CDR3 reads CASRDYRSEQYV. DNA of the CDR3: TGTGCCAGCAGGGACTACAGATCCGAGCAGTACGTC.

This clonotype appeared many times. The gene calls are TRBV12-3 or TRBV12-4 and TRBJ2-1; tentative D call: TRBD2 (6 bases). This CDR3 spans 12 amino acids. With 6 bases removed from V and 8 bases from J, the gap between germline ends came to 11 bases. This CDR3 reads CASSRDFDEQFF. The CDR3 nucleotides read TGTGCCAGCAGCAGGGACTTTGATGAGCAGTTCTTC.

This clonotype was picked up many times. The chain has TRBV28 and TRBJ2-2; 8 bases line up with TRBD1. The CDR3 runs 16 residues. The V gene end was trimmed by 7 bases and the J gene end by 1 base; junction bases not matched to a gene: 8. CDR1 and CDR2 (germline): MDHEN, SYDVKM. CDR3 amino acids: CASTSRDRQNTGELFF. DNA of the CDR3: TGTGCCAGCACTTCACGGGACAGGCAGAACACCGGGGAGCTGTTTTTT.

This clonotype was observed at least ten times. The chain is built from TRBV10-2 and TRBJ2-7, with TRBD1 as a possible D gene (5 bases). This CDR3 region has 14 residues. Germline V gene sequence: CDR1 WSHSY, CDR2 SAAADI. Trimming pared 3 bases from V and 3 bases from J, leaving 12 bases between. CDR3 sequence: CASSDRDSNYEQYF. The DNA for the CDR3 is TGCGCCAGCAGTGACAGGGATTCTAACTACGAGCAGTACTTC.

This clonotype was seen repeatedly, ten times or more. V gene TRBV29-1 combines with J gene TRBJ2-1; the D is unclear. Germline CDR1 and CDR2: SQVTM and ANQGSEA. With 3 bases removed from V and 6 bases from J, the gap between germline ends came to 6 bases. CDR3 length: 11 amino acids. CDR3 nucleotides: TGCAGCGTTGACAGCACCAATGAGCAGTTCTTC. Amino acids: CSVDSTNEQFF.

This clonotype was detected many times. The chain employs TRBV20-1 and TRBJ2-7; D may correspond to TRBD1 or TRBD2 (5 bases each). Trimming took off 6 bases at V and 3 bases at J, with 15 bases between the two ends. The germline V gene encodes CDR1 DFQATT and CDR2 SNEGSKA (reference sequence). The CDR3 is 13 residues long. The CDR3 nucleotides read TGCAGTGCGTCACTGGGGGAAGGCTACGAGCAGTACTTC. As protein: CSASLGEGYEQYF.

This clonotype was seen a few times. This sequence joins TRBV5-4 and TRBJ1-3; D gene ambiguous. The CDR3 spans 16 residues. Trimming cost V 0 bases and J 0 bases, with 10 bases left between them. The germline CDR1 and CDR2 sequences are SGHNT and YYREEE (reference sequence). The CDR3 nucleotides are TGTGCCAGCAGCTTGGATGGGCGGCTCTCTGGAAACACCATATATTTT. It yields the protein CASSLDGRLSGNTIYF. The complete variable domain, with remaining parts taken from reference TRBV5-4 and TRBJ1-3, reads ETGVTQSPTHLIKTRGQQVTLRCSSQSGHNTVSWYQQALGQGPQFIFQYYREEENGRGNFPPRFSGLQFPNYSSELNVNALELDDSALYLCASSLDGRLSGNTIYFGEGSWLTVV.

This clonotype was detected many times. The chain recombines TRBV5-4 with TRBJ1-2, with D hard to call. The CDR3 is 13 residues long. CDR1 is SGHNT, CDR2 YYREEE, per germline (reference sequence). Trimming cost V 1 base and J 4 bases, with 8 bases left between them. The CDR3 DNA reads as TGTGCCAGCAGCTTGATGGCCGGCTATGGCTACACCTTC. It yields the protein CASSLMAGYGYTF.

There are many counts of this clonotype. The V call is TRBV5-6, the J call TRBJ2-3, with D perhaps TRBD2 (5 bases). This CDR3 has 14 residues. Trimming stripped 0 bases from V and 2 bases from J, with 7 bases between. Germline V CDR1 and CDR2: SGHDT, YYEEEE. The CDR3 region is CASSLERNTDTQYF. The CDR3 region has the DNA TGTGCCAGCAGCTTGGAGCGGAACACAGATACGCAGTATTTT.

This sequence joins TRBV12-3 or TRBV12-4 and TRBJ2-7; TRBD1 might be the D (6 bases). This CDR3 contains 16 residues. V gave up 8 bases and J gave up 0 bases, with 20 bases separating them. CDR3 in amino acids: CASASPGVPSSYEQYF. CDR3 bases: TGTGCCAGCGCATCCCCAGGGGTCCCTAGCTCCTACGAGCAGTACTTC.

The V gene is TRBV9, the J gene TRBJ1-3; D call uncertain. The CDR3 is 15 amino acids. Trimming removed 0 bases from V and 9 bases from J, with 16 bases in between. CDR1 is SGDLS and CDR2 is YYNGEE in the germline V gene. In nucleotides, the CDR3 is TGTGCCAGCAGCGTAGATGGGAGCCCCTCTCGCACCATATATTTT. This codes for CASSVDGSPSRTIYF.

This clonotype occurred many times. The V call is TRBV20-1, the J call TRBJ2-3; 11 bases align to TRBD2. Germline-derived CDR1 and CDR2 are DFQATT and SNEGSKA (reference sequence). The CDR3 runs to 14 residues. V shed 2 bases, J shed 3 bases, and the junction held 1 base outside the gene matches. CDR3 nucleotide sequence: TGCAGTGCTAGAACTAGCGGGAGTACAGATACGCAGTATTTT. Its protein product is CSARTSGSTDTQYF.

This clonotype was recorded at least ten times. The rearrangement links TRBV2 to TRBJ1-3, with no clear D. The V end lost 2 bases, the J end lost 0 bases, and 8 bases lay between the germline ends. Looked up from germline, CDR1 is SNHLY and CDR2 is FYNNEI. The CDR3 loop spans 15 amino acids. CDR3 nucleotides: TGTGCCAGCAGTGAATTGCGGAGCTCTGGAAACACCATATATTTT. This translates into CASSELRSSGNTIYF.

This clonotype was observed at least ten times. V and J are TRBV13 and TRBJ1-4, with 7 nucleotides matching TRBD1. Germline lookup yields CDR1 PRHDT and CDR2 FYEKMQ (reference sequence). Trimming removed 5 bases from V and 0 bases from J; junction bases left unmatched: 6. This CDR3 is 16 amino acids long. CDR3 sequence (DNA): TGTGCCAGCAGCGGGACAGTTAGCGCAACTAATGAAAAACTGTTTTTT. This codes for CASSGTVSATNEKLFF.

There are many counts of this clonotype. The chain combines TRBV28 with TRBJ2-7; possibly TRBD1 for D (5 bases). The CDR3 length is 13 residues. V was clipped by 5 bases and J by 2 bases, with 10 bases between them. Germline V gene lookup returns CDR1 MDHEN and CDR2 SYDVKM. The CDR3 nucleotides are TGTGCCAGCAGTCAGGACACTCCCTACGAGCAGTACGTC. Translation: CASSQDTPYEQYV.

This clonotype was seen many times. The genes are TRBV6-2 or TRBV6-3 and TRBJ2-3; no firm D call. CDR3 length: 12 residues. V lost 5 bases and J 2 bases, leaving 5 bases between the germline ends. Germline CDR1 reads MNHEY; CDR2 reads SVGEGT. The CDR3 coding sequence is TGTGCCAGCAGTGGCCCCACAGATACGCAGTATTTT. This translates into CASSGPTDTQYF.

This clonotype has a count of ten or more. The genes are TRBV7-1 and TRBJ2-7; the match to TRBD2 covers 7 bases. TRBV7-1 is labeled an ORF, and its function is uncertain. The CDR3 runs to 15 residues. J lost 2 bases, V lost 3 bases, and 7 bases had no gene match. The chain's CDR3 is CASSSAPSGTYEQYV. DNA for the CDR3: TGTGCCAGCAGCTCCGCCCCTAGCGGAACCTACGAGCAGTACGTC.

This clonotype was counted ten times or more. In nucleotides, the CDR3 is TGCAGTGCTTCCGGAGGACCAAAAACCTACGAGCAGTACTTC. The encoded protein is CSASGGPKTYEQYF. V is TRBV20-1 and J is TRBJ2-7, with D tentatively TRBD2 (5 bases). The CDR3 runs 14 residues. Looked up from germline, CDR1 is DFQATT and CDR2 is SNEGSKA (reference sequence). The V end was cut by 5 bases, the J end by 2 bases, with 16 bases between.

This clonotype was counted at least ten times. This chain joins TRBV11-1 and TRBJ1-4; unclear D gene. V was pared by 7 bases and J by 5 bases, with 14 bases between. This CDR3 is 14 amino acids long. Germline CDR1 is SGHAT and CDR2 is FQDESV (reference sequence). The CDR3 protein is CASTPPVPNEKLFF. CDR3 DNA: TGTGCCAGCACCCCTCCAGTACCGAATGAAAAACTGTTTTTT. Using reference TRBV11-1 and TRBJ1-4 for the parts outside the CDR3, the full variable domain is EAEVAQSPRYKITEKSQAVAFWCDPISGHATLYWYRQILGQGPELLVQFQDESVVDDSQLPKDRFSAERLKGVDSTLKIQPAELGDSAMYLCASTPPVPNEKLFFGSGTQLSVL.

This clonotype was seen a handful of times. V and J are TRBV19 and TRBJ1-2, with D maybe TRBD1 (5 bases). The CDR3 runs to 14 residues. CDR1 LNHDA and CDR2 SQIVND come from the germline V gene (reference sequence). Trimming removed 3 bases at V and 4 bases at J, with 12 bases between. The CDR3 coding sequence is TGTGCCAGTAGTATCAACAGGTGGCCCTATGGCTACACCTTC. Amino acid sequence: CASSINRWPYGYTF.